This T cell receptor beta chain was captured in a study of T cells in Graves' hyperthyroidism and ophthalmopathy. The V gene's germline CDR1 is SGHVS and CDR2 FNYEAQ. V shed 5 bases and J shed 5 bases, with 18 bases lying between them. This CDR3 is built from 15 residues. The table lists this clonotype with many counts. Its specificity is not known. Amplification yielded TCR beta CDR3 regions, with RNA transcripts as the source. The TCR CDR3 first-round RT-PCR relied on the HTBI primer set. TCRdb passed the multiplex PCR reads through MiXCR, listing each CDR3 protein once. The sample lists almost 600,000 distinct CDR3 sequences, approximately 44% occurring once. Notes on the study in general: With a median lead of about 6.9 months before onset, the model predicted ophthalmopathy.

The TCR sequence derives from a woman in her late teens or twenties with Graves' hyperthyroidism. This sequence joins TRBV7-6 and TRBJ2-5, with D unclear. Material: peripheral blood or thyroid tissue (not recorded which). CDR3 residues: CASSPGPQVRETQYF. In DNA form, the CDR3 reads TGTGCCAGCAGCCCCGGGCCCCAAGTTAGGGAGACCCAGTACTTC.